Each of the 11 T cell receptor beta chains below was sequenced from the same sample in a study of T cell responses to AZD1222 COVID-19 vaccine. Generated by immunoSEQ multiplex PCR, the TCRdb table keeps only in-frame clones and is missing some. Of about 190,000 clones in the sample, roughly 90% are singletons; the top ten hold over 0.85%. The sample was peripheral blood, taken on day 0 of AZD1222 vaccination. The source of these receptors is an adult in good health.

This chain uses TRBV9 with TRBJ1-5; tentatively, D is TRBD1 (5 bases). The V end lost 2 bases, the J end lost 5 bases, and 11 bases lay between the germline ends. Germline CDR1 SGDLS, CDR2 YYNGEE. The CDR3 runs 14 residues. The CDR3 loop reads CASSVGPLDQPQHF. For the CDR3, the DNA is TGTGCCAGCAGCGTGGGACCGTTAGATCAGCCCCAGCATTTT.

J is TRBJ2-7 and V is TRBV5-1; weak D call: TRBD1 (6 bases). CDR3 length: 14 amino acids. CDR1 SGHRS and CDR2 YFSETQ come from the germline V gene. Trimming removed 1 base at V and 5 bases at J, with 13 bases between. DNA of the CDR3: TGCGCCAGCAGCTTGCTTCCAGGGGTCGACGAGCAGTACTTC. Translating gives CASSLLPGVDEQYF.

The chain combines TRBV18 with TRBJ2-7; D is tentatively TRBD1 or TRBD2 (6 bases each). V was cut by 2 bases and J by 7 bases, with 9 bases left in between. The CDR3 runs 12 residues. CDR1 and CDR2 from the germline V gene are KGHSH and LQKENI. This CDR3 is CASSPRGEEQYF. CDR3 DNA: TGTGCCAGCTCACCAAGGGGGGAGGAGCAGTACTTC.

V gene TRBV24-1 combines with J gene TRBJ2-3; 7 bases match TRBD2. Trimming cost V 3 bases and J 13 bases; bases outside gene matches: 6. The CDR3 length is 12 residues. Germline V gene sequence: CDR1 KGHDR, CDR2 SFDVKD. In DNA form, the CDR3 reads TGTGCCACCAGTGATCGGACTAGACGTGAGTATTTT. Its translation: CATSDRTRREYF.

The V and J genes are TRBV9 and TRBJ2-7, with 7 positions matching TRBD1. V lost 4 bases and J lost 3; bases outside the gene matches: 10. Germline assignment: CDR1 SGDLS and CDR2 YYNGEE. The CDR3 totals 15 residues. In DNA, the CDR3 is TGTGCCAGCAGCCCTAAGAGGGGGCCTAACTACGAGCAGTACTTC. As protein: CASSPKRGPNYEQYF.

CDR3 amino acids: CASSLDSGKNEQYF. In nucleotides, the CDR3 is TGTGCCAGCAGCTTAGACTCCGGAAAAAACGAGCAGTACTTC. The chain has TRBV7-9 and TRBJ2-7; D unresolved. From germline, CDR1 is SEHNR and CDR2 FQNEAQ (reference sequence). This CDR3 spans 14 amino acids. The V gene lost 1 base and the J gene lost 5 bases, with 12 bases spanning the gap.

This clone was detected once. The CDR3, as DNA: TGTGCCAGTACCTCCGGGACAGGGAATTATGGCTACACCTTC. This encodes CASTSGTGNYGYTF. The chain joins TRBV19 to TRBJ1-2; 9 positions match TRBD1. The CDR3 totals 14 residues. Looked up from germline, CDR1 is LNHDA and CDR2 is SQIVND (reference sequence). V gave up 7 bases and J gave up 5 bases; unmatched junction bases: 8. The variable domain in full, with the rest retrieved from reference TRBV19 and TRBJ1-2, is DGGITQSPKYLFRKEGQNVTLSCEQNLNHDAMYWYRQDPGQGLRLIYYSQIVNDFQKGDIAEGYSVSREKKESFPLTVTSAQKNPTAFYLCASTSGTGNYGYTFGSGTRLTVV.

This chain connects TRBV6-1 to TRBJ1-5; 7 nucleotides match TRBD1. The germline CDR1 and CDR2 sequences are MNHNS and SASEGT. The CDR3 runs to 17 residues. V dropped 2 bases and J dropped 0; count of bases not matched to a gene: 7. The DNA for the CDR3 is TGTGCCAGCAGTGAACGAGGGGGCAGGTCTAGCAATCAGCCCCAGCATTTT. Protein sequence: CASSERGGRSSNQPQHF.

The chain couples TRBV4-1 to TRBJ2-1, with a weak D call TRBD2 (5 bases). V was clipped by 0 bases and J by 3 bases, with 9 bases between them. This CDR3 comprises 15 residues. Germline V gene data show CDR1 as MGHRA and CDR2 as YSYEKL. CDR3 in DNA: TGCGCCAGCAGCCAAGATGGCGGGCTCTACAATGAGCAGTTCTTC. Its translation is CASSQDGGLYNEQFF.

CDR3 nucleotides: TGTGCCAGCAGTTCCGGGACAGGGGGTTATGCAACTAATGAAAAACTGTTTTTT. Its translation: CASSSGTGGYATNEKLFF. V and J are TRBV6-2 or TRBV6-3 and TRBJ1-4, with 11 bases matching TRBD1. This CDR3 has 18 amino acids. CDR1 MNHEY and CDR2 SVGEGT come from the germline V gene. Trimming took 4 bases from V and 0 from J; bases not matched to a gene: 7.

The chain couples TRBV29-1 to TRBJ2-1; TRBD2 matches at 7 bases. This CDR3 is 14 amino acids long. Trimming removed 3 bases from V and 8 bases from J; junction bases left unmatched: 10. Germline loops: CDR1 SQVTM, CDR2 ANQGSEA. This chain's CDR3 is CSVDTPRGRDEQFF. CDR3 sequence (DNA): TGCAGCGTTGATACCCCGCGGGGGAGGGATGAGCAGTTCTTC.